These 30 T cell receptor beta chains originate from one sample sequenced in a study of shared clonotypes between healthy human individuals (dated by TCRdb to the early 2020s). Library prep was done by the immunoSEQ multiplex PCR assay. TCRdb carries this immuneACCESS record with in-frame sequences only. Its versions omit some clonotypes, under half of them owing to an unresolved V gene in the studies checked, with the rest unexplained. The sample data list approximately 440,000 clones, and about 74% of these were observed just once. The top ten clones comprise 12% of the sample. Sequenced: PBMCs. These receptors all stem from a woman between 40 and 50 years old in good health. Some clones in this sample may be carry-over from other donors' samples.

The chain links TRBV5-4 to TRBJ2-3, with D perhaps matching TRBD2 (6 bases). CDR1 and CDR2 (germline): SGHNT, YYREEE (reference sequence). The V gene lost 4 bases and the J gene lost 2 bases, with 17 bases spanning the gap. This CDR3 has 16 amino acids. DNA of the CDR3: TGTGCCAGCAGCAAGACCAACGGACTACTCACAGATACGCAGTATTTT. As protein: CASSKTNGLLTDTQYF. Based on the CDR3 plus reference TRBV5-4 and TRBJ2-3, the full variable domain is ETGVTQSPTHLIKTRGQQVTLRCSSQSGHNTVSWYQQALGQGPQFIFQYYREEENGRGNFPPRFSGLQFPNYSSELNVNALELDDSALYLCASSKTNGLLTDTQYFGPGTRLTVL.

The V call is TRBV7-9, the J call TRBJ1-3; 8 bases match TRBD1. The CDR3 runs 15 residues. V was pared by 4 bases and J by 2 bases, with 4 bases of the junction left unmatched. The germline CDR1 and CDR2 sequences are SEHNR and FQNEAQ (reference sequence). CDR3 in DNA: TGTGCCAGCAGCTCGACAGGGGTGCCTGGAAACACCATATATTTT. It translates to CASSSTGVPGNTIYF.

The rearrangement joins TRBV19 to TRBJ2-7; 7 bases map to TRBD1. V shed 7 bases and J 1 base; nucleotides not matched to a gene: 10. Germline lookup yields CDR1 LNHDA and CDR2 SQIVND (reference sequence). The CDR3 has 15 amino acids. In DNA, the CDR3 is TGTGCCAGTAAGGGACAGTCAAGCGGTTCCTACGAGCAGTACTTC. Protein: CASKGQSSGSYEQYF. The full variable domain, in which reference TRBV19 and TRBJ2-7 provide the parts outside the CDR3, is DGGITQSPKYLFRKEGQNVTLSCEQNLNHDAMYWYRQDPGQGLRLIYYSQIVNDFQKGDIAEGYSVSREKKESFPLTVTSAQKNPTAFYLCASKGQSSGSYEQYFGPGTRLTVT.

The CDR3 bases are TGTGCCAGCATTGGACTAGCGGGAGGGACGGGTTACAATGAGCAGTTCTTC. Translated, it gives CASIGLAGGTGYNEQFF. The V and J genes are TRBV28 and TRBJ2-1; TRBD2 matches 15 bases. The CDR3 is made up of 17 amino acids. V was pared by 7 bases and J by 4 bases, with 8 bases of the junction left unmatched. CDR1 and CDR2 from the germline V gene are MDHEN and SYDVKM.

This clone was observed many times. V and J are TRBV4-1 and TRBJ2-5, with TRBD2 matching 13 bases. Germline values: CDR1 MGHRA, CDR2 YSYEKL. The CDR3 sequence is 16 residues long. V dropped 1 base and J dropped 5; count of bases not matched to a gene: 4. CDR3: CASSQGTSGRMETQYF. The DNA for the CDR3 is TGCGCCAGCAGCCAAGGGACTAGCGGGAGAATGGAGACCCAGTACTTC.

This chain uses TRBV9 with TRBJ1-1; a possible D gene is TRBD1 (5 bases). Germline assignment: CDR1 SGDLS and CDR2 YYNGEE. The V and J ends lost 0 bases and 5 bases respectively, with 11 bases between them. The CDR3 has 14 residues. The CDR3 bases are TGTGCCAGCAGCGTAGCTGGGGGGGGGACTGAAGCTTTCTTT. This sequence encodes CASSVAGGGTEAFF.

This chain links TRBV30 with TRBJ1-5; 7 bases map to TRBD1. Germline loops: CDR1 GTSNPN, CDR2 SVGIG (reference sequence). The CDR3 runs to 14 residues. V shed 5 bases and J 5 bases; nucleotides not matched to a gene: 9. The CDR3 region is CAWQTGNVDQPQHF. The CDR3 DNA is TGTGCCTGGCAGACAGGGAACGTGGATCAGCCCCAGCATTTT. Filled out from reference TRBV30 and TRBJ1-5, the complete variable domain reads SQTIHQWPATLVQPVGSPLSLECTVEGTSNPNLYWYRQAAGRGLQLLFYSVGIGQISSEVPQNLSASRPQDRQFILSSKKLLLSDSGFYLCAWQTGNVDQPQHFGDGTRLSIL.

This chain joins TRBV5-6 and TRBJ1-5, with a tentative D call TRBD1 (5 bases). This CDR3 has 15 amino acids. V was pared by 2 bases and J by 9 bases, with 18 bases between. Germline CDR1 reads SGHDT; CDR2 reads YYEEEE. The CDR3 is CASSLGPGPDAPQHF. CDR3 bases: TGTGCCAGCAGCTTAGGCCCGGGACCCGACGCGCCCCAGCATTTT.

Comment on this clone: The missing conserved phenylalanine or tryptophan at the end of this CDR3 makes a read error likely. The chain links TRBV18 to TRBJ2-7, with a possible D match to TRBD2 (6 bases). Germline assignment: CDR1 KGHSH and CDR2 LQKENI. Trimming cost V 4 bases and J 0 bases, with 19 bases left between them. This CDR3 has 17 amino acids. The CDR3, as DNA: TGTGCCAGCTCACGAGGCCCTAGCGCCGAAAACTCCTACGAGCAGTACCTC. The encoded protein is CASSRGPSAENSYEQYL.

The chain links TRBV5-4 to TRBJ2-1; D remains unclear. CDR3 length: 14 amino acids. Germline V gene sequence: CDR1 SGHNT, CDR2 YYREEE (reference sequence). V was cut by 4 bases and J by 2 bases, with 10 bases left in between. The CDR3 protein is CASSPIGPYNEQFF. The DNA of the CDR3 is TGTGCCAGCAGCCCCATTGGGCCCTACAATGAGCAGTTCTTC.

This rearrangement joins TRBV29-1 to TRBJ2-3, with 8 bases fitting TRBD2. The CDR3 contains 14 residues. The J segment lost 5 bases and the V segment lost 8 bases, leaving 12 bases of the junction unmatched. From germline, CDR1 is SQVTM and CDR2 ANQGSEA. The CDR3 nucleotides are TGCAGCCCAAGCGGGAGCTGGAGGGGAGATACGCAGTATTTT. It yields the protein CSPSGSWRGDTQYF.

V is TRBV6-5 and J is TRBJ1-2; D call uncertain. The CDR3 contains 13 residues. Trimming shortened V by 7 bases and J by 2 bases, and 11 bases separated the two germline ends. Germline CDR1 reads MNHEY; CDR2 reads SVGAGI. CDR3 loop: CASKPGRNYGYTF. As DNA, the CDR3 is TGTGCCAGCAAGCCAGGCAGAAACTATGGCTACACCTTC.

The chain links TRBV4-1 to TRBJ2-3; D might be TRBD1 or TRBD2, each matching 5 bases. V shed 1 base and J shed 2 bases, with 22 bases lying between them. The CDR3 has 19 residues. Germline values: CDR1 MGHRA, CDR2 YSYEKL. The DNA of the CDR3 is TGCGCCAGCAGCCAAGGACGTAATTGGGACGGATATTACACAGATACGCAGTATTTT. Its translation: CASSQGRNWDGYYTDTQYF.

Concerning this clone: It is likely a read error: a sequence one base away is far more abundant. The same CDR3 can be traced to other DNA sequences in this sample. V and J are TRBV2 and TRBJ2-7; tentatively, D is TRBD2 (5 bases). This CDR3 contains 13 residues. Germline CDR1 is SNHLY and CDR2 is FYNNEI. CDR3 sequence reads: CASLTERTYEQYF. The CDR3 region has the DNA TGTGCCAGCCTGACCGAGCGGACCTACGAGCAGTACTTT.

This rearrangement joins TRBV28 to TRBJ1-4, with 9 bases identical to TRBD1. Germline lookup yields CDR1 MDHEN and CDR2 SYDVKM. After removal of 5 bases from V and 7 bases from J, the junction contained 5 bases not matched to a gene. The CDR3 length is 14 residues. The CDR3 DNA reads TGTGCCAGCAGTAGGGACAGGGTTTTTGAAAAACTGTTTTTT. Its protein is CASSRDRVFEKLFF.

The CDR3 sequence: CASSSQQDRINYGYTF. In nucleotides, the CDR3 is TGTGCCAGCAGTTCCCAGCAGGACAGAATTAACTATGGCTACACCTTC. V gene TRBV7-8 combines with J gene TRBJ1-2; D might be TRBD1 (6 bases). The CDR3 totals 16 residues. V gave up 6 bases and J gave up 1 base, with 18 bases separating them. Germline lookup yields CDR1 SGHVS and CDR2 FQNEAQ.

This clone was observed a few times. The V and J genes are TRBV15 and TRBJ2-1; D may be TRBD2 (5 bases). Germline V lookup: CDR1 LNHNV, CDR2 YYDKDF (reference sequence). This CDR3 is built from 16 residues. V was shortened by 3 bases and J by 3 bases, with 15 bases between the two germline ends. CDR3 in DNA: TGTGCCACCAGCAGCCTGCCGGGGAGACGCTACAATGAGCAGTTCTTC. Amino acid sequence: CATSSLPGRRYNEQFF.

The chain recombines TRBV18 with TRBJ2-7; D gene unclear. Trimming shortened V by 3 bases and J by 0 bases, and 9 bases separated the two germline ends. The CDR3 covers 14 residues. Germline assignment: CDR1 KGHSH and CDR2 LQKENI. As DNA, the CDR3 is TGTGCCAGCTCACCTCCCGCCTCCTCCTACGAGCAGTACTTC. It codes for CASSPPASSYEQYF.

The genes are TRBV25-1 and TRBJ1-6; 8 nucleotides match TRBD1. The CDR3 extends over 15 amino acids. V lost 6 bases and J lost 10; bases outside the gene matches: 11. CDR1 and CDR2 from the germline V gene are MGHDK and SYGVNS. The CDR3 region is CASSPGQGTGSPLHF. For the CDR3, the DNA is TGTGCCAGCAGCCCAGGACAGGGAACTGGATCACCCCTCCACTTT.

This clone was recorded once. V and J are TRBV7-6 and TRBJ2-4; 10 bases align to TRBD1. CDR1 SGHVS and CDR2 FNYEAQ come from the germline V gene. The CDR3 runs to 21 residues. Unmatched junction bases numbered 18, after V lost 4 bases and J lost 0 bases. The CDR3 region is CASSSDLRGQGRILAKNIQYF. DNA for the CDR3: TGTGCCAGCAGCTCGGACCTTCGGGGACAGGGGAGGATATTAGCCAAAAACATTCAGTACTTC.

In this sample, this clone turned up a few times. The V call is TRBV2, the J call TRBJ1-2, with D perhaps matching TRBD1 (5 bases). From germline, CDR1 is SNHLY and CDR2 FYNNEI. V lost 8 bases and J lost 4, with 17 bases in between. This CDR3 has 14 amino acids. The CDR3 DNA reads TGTGCCAGCTTTGAAAGCCGGACAACCTATGGCTACACCTTC. Translating gives CASFESRTTYGYTF.

This clone was seen ten or more times. This specimen includes other DNA sequences encoding the same CDR3. The V gene is TRBV9, the J gene TRBJ2-1; TRBD2 aligns across 13 bases. Germline assignment: CDR1 SGDLS and CDR2 YYNGEE. The ends lost 4 bases at V and 10 bases at J; junction bases unmatched: 5. The CDR3 runs 14 residues. The CDR3 coding sequence is TGTGCCAGCAGCCCGGGACTAGCGGGAACGGAGCAGTTCTTC. This encodes CASSPGLAGTEQFF.

This clone was counted once. The rearrangement joins TRBV5-6 to TRBJ2-7, with 9 bases matching TRBD1. The CDR3 is made up of 15 amino acids. Unmatched junction bases numbered 16, after V lost 3 bases and J lost 12 bases. The germline V gene encodes CDR1 SGHDT and CDR2 YYEEEE. The CDR3 DNA follows: TGTGCCAGCAGCTACGAACGAGGGACAGGGTTGCTATGGTACTTC. Amino acid sequence: CASSYERGTGLLWYF.

V gene TRBV5-1 combines with J gene TRBJ2-7; either TRBD1 or TRBD2 may supply D (5 bases each). Germline V CDR1 and CDR2: SGHRS, YFSETQ. V was shortened by 4 bases and J by 5 bases, with 16 bases between the two germline ends. The CDR3 covers 14 residues. CDR3 sequence (DNA): TGCGCCAGCAGCCTTGGGACGATATCCCACGAGCAGTACTTC. Translation: CASSLGTISHEQYF. Based on the CDR3 plus reference TRBV5-1 and TRBJ2-7, the full variable domain is KAGVTQTPRYLIKTRGQQVTLSCSPISGHRSVSWYQQTPGQGLQFLFEYFSETQRNKGNFPGRFSGRQFSNSRSEMNVSTLELGDSALYLCASSLGTISHEQYFGPGTRLTVT.

The V call is TRBV6-1, the J call TRBJ2-1; possibly TRBD2 for D (5 bases). V lost 4 bases and J 9 bases, leaving 10 bases between the germline ends. The germline gives CDR1 MNHNS, CDR2 SASEGT. This CDR3 contains 12 residues. CDR3 DNA: TGTGCCAGCAGTGCCCGGGGTCTTGAGCAGTTCTTC. Translating gives CASSARGLEQFF.

The chain has TRBV6-6 and TRBJ2-7; 14 bases align to TRBD2. This CDR3 is 16 amino acids long. Germline CDR1 and CDR2: MNHNY and SVGAGI (reference sequence). Trimming removed 0 bases from V and 4 bases from J; junction bases left unmatched: 2. The CDR3 loop is CASSYSGTSGSYEQYF. CDR3 sequence (DNA): TGTGCCAGCAGTTACTCCGGGACTAGCGGGAGTTACGAGCAGTACTTC.

The sample holds a few counts of this clone. This chain connects TRBV15 to TRBJ2-7; 7 bases are shared with TRBD1. After removal of 3 bases from V and 6 bases from J, the junction contained 8 bases not matched to a gene. From germline, CDR1 is LNHNV and CDR2 YYDKDF (reference sequence). The CDR3 is made up of 14 amino acids. The DNA for the CDR3 is TGTGCCACCAGCAGGGACTGGGACAGTGTCGAGCAGTACTTC. Protein: CATSRDWDSVEQYF.

In the case of this clone: The likely explanation is a read error, given a far larger clone one base away. The rearrangement joins TRBV30 to TRBJ1-3, with D unresolved. The V and J ends lost 5 bases and 0 bases respectively, with 8 bases between them. The CDR3 runs to 13 residues. Germline CDR1 GTSNPN, CDR2 SVGIG (reference sequence). The CDR3 bases are TGTGCCTGGCACATATCCTCTGGAAACACCATATATTTT. Encoded protein: CAWHISSGNTIYF.

The table lists this clone with a count of one. J is TRBJ1-1 and V is TRBV4-2; 8 nucleotides line up with TRBD1. The junction had 7 bases not matched to a gene; V was cut back by 4 bases and J by 0 bases. Germline CDR1 and CDR2: LGHNA and YNFKEQ. The CDR3 sequence is 16 residues long. As DNA, the CDR3 is TGTGCCAGCAGCCCTCGACAGGGGCGCATGAACACTGAAGCTTTCTTT. This gives the protein CASSPRQGRMNTEAFF.

This clone has a handful of counts. Other DNA sequences in this specimen translate into the identical CDR3. The V call is TRBV9, the J call TRBJ2-6; D ambiguous. Trimming cost V 2 bases and J 2 bases, with 2 bases left between them. The CDR3 runs 13 residues. Looked up from germline, CDR1 is SGDLS and CDR2 is YYNGEE. As DNA, the CDR3 is TGTGCCAGCAGCGTCGCTGGGGCCAACGTCCTGACTTTC. Protein product: CASSVAGANVLTF.